Sequencing of this T cell receptor (beta chain) was carried out in a study of T cells in Graves' hyperthyroidism and ophthalmopathy. Amplification targeted TCR beta CDR3 regions from RNA transcripts. A first-round RT-PCR of the TCR CDR3 used the HTBI primer set. TCRdb analysed the multiplex PCR reads with MiXCR anew, one entry per CDR3 protein. The table shows approximately 610,000 distinct CDR3 sequences, with about 15% occurring only once. Each ophthalmopathy patient scored at least 3 on the Clinical Activity Score and at least 4 on NOSPECS grade, with duration under 3 months. Uncontrolled infections, other autoimmune diseases, pregnancy or lactation led to exclusion of patients. CDR3 length: 13 amino acids. Trimming removed 4 bases from V and 3 bases from J, with 9 bases in between.

This TCR was recovered from a woman between 40 and 50 years old with Graves' ophthalmopathy. Material: blood. This chain links TRBV12-3 or TRBV12-4 with TRBJ1-2; TRBD1 is a possible D gene (6 bases). As DNA, the CDR3 is TGTGCCAGCAGTTCGGGGGCTTACTATGGCTACACCTTC. This codes for CASSSGAYYGYTF.